The 31 T cell receptor beta chains listed next were all sequenced from one sample in a study of cytomegalovirus exposure and HLA in healthy donors. Primers included in the PCR were 60 Vbeta and 13 Jbeta primers. Some clones are missing from TCRdb's copy, which holds only in-frame ones; the method was immunoSEQ multiplex PCR. Among 98,000 or so clones listed, 75% to 80% were seen once. The sequenced sample consisted of PBMCs. The origin of the receptors is a female donor in good health and CMV-seronegative.

There are a few counts of this clone. The chain has TRBV7-2 and TRBJ1-6, with D perhaps TRBD1 (5 bases). This CDR3 region has 17 residues. With 1 base removed from V and 1 base from J, the gap between germline ends came to 11 bases. Germline-derived CDR1 and CDR2 are SGHTA and FQGNSA. Here the CDR3 reads CASSLVSGGSYNSPLHF. DNA of the CDR3: TGTGCCAGCAGCTTAGTTTCCGGGGGGTCCTATAATTCACCCCTCCACTTT.

This clone is a singleton in its sample. This rearrangement joins TRBV6-6 to TRBJ1-3; no clear D. Germline V gene lookup returns CDR1 MNHNY and CDR2 SVGAGI (reference sequence). CDR3 length equals 16 residues. V lost 4 bases and J lost 0, with 13 bases in between. The CDR3 DNA reads as TGTGCCAGCAGTTGGTCCCAGGCGAGCTCTGGAAACACCATATATTTT. Protein sequence: CASSWSQASSGNTIYF.

This clone was observed a handful of times. The genes are TRBV7-8 and TRBJ1-2, with 8 nucleotides matching TRBD1. Germline CDR1 SGHVS, CDR2 FQNEAQ. The CDR3 runs to 15 residues. V shed 6 bases and J 4 bases; nucleotides not matched to a gene: 10. The CDR3 region has the DNA TGTGCCAGCAGGACAGGGGCCGGGGGATTCTATGGCTACACCTTC. Translated, it gives CASRTGAGGFYGYTF.

This clone was found a few times. The chain uses TRBV9 and TRBJ2-3, with 7 positions matching TRBD1. This CDR3 has 17 amino acids. Germline V CDR1 and CDR2: SGDLS, YYNGEE. V shed 0 bases, J shed 5 bases, and the junction held 12 bases outside the gene matches. DNA of the CDR3: TGTGCCAGCAGCGTAGAGGTAGGGGGCGCGTTCGGAGATACGCAGTATTTT. Its protein product is CASSVEVGGAFGDTQYF.

This sequence joins TRBV7-6 and TRBJ1-2, with D possibly matching TRBD1 (6 bases). Germline assignment: CDR1 SGHVS and CDR2 FNYEAQ. The CDR3 runs 14 residues. Trimming removed 5 bases from V and 4 bases from J, with 14 bases in between. CDR3 nucleotide sequence: TGTGCCAGCAGCGGGTTCAGGGGCGCCTATGGCTACACCTTC. Protein: CASSGFRGAYGYTF. Looking up the rest from reference TRBV7-6 and TRBJ1-2 gives the full variable domain: GAGVSQSPRYKVTKRGQDVALRCDPISGHVSLYWYRQALGQGPEFLTYFNYEAQQDKSGLPNDRFSAERPEGSISTLTIQRTEQRDSAMYRCASSGFRGAYGYTFGSGTRLTVV.

The V and J genes are TRBV7-9 and TRBJ2-2; 9 bases align to TRBD1. The CDR3 is 15 amino acids. Losses at the gene ends were 6 bases for V and 2 bases for J; bases not matched to a gene: 4. CDR1 is SEHNR and CDR2 is FQNEAQ in the germline V gene (reference sequence). In DNA, the CDR3 is TGTGCCAGCAGTCCGGGACAGGGAAACACCGGGGAGCTGTTTTTT. Protein: CASSPGQGNTGELFF.

This clone was seen only once. V is TRBV6-6 and J is TRBJ1-2; D remains ambiguous. The CDR3 is 13 residues long. Germline V gene sequence: CDR1 MNHNY, CDR2 SVGAGI (reference sequence). With 0 bases removed from V and 8 bases from J, the gap between germline ends came to 10 bases. The CDR3 loop reads CASSYSDVQGYTF. In DNA form, the CDR3 reads TGTGCCAGCAGTTACTCCGATGTACAGGGCTACACCTTC.

The chain has TRBV7-3 and TRBJ1-1, with D perhaps matching TRBD1 (5 bases). The V end was cut by 2 bases, the J end by 1 base, with 11 bases between. The CDR3 spans 15 residues. Looked up from germline, CDR1 is SGHTA and CDR2 is FQGTGA. The CDR3 sequence is CASSLLGGENTEAFF. CDR3 sequence (DNA): TGTGCCAGCAGCTTATTGGGGGGTGAGAACACTGAAGCTTTCTTT.

As to this clone: The germline gene is not matched at one end of the junction; a read error may be the cause. This chain links TRBV7-7 with TRBJ2-1; possibly TRBD2 for D (6 bases). CDR1 and CDR2 (germline): SSHAT, FNYEAQ (reference sequence). The CDR3 is made up of 18 amino acids. CDR3 loop: CASSLRAGAGSSYNEQFF. The CDR3 DNA is TGTGCTAGCAGCTTACGGGCCGGCGCCGGGAGCTCCTACAATGAGCAGTTCTTC.

The rearrangement links TRBV5-1 to TRBJ1-5, with D perhaps matching TRBD1 (5 bases). Germline CDR1 SGHRS, CDR2 YFSETQ. This CDR3 has 14 residues. Trimming cost V 0 bases and J 7 bases, with 11 bases left between them. The CDR3 coding sequence is TGCGCCAGCAGCTTGGGTGGGGCGGAACAGCCCCAGCATTTT. The encoded protein is CASSLGGAEQPQHF.

The gene calls are TRBV6-5 and TRBJ1-2, with 7 positions matching TRBD1. CDR1 MNHEY and CDR2 SVGAGI come from the germline V gene. V lost 10 bases and J lost 2; bases outside the gene matches: 7. CDR3 length equals 13 residues. CDR3 nucleotide sequence: TGTGCCACCAGAGTCAGGGGGAACTATGGCTACACCTTC. Its protein is CATRVRGNYGYTF.

This chain connects TRBV5-4 to TRBJ1-2, with 7 bases identical to TRBD1. This CDR3 contains 15 residues. Looked up from germline, CDR1 is SGHNT and CDR2 is YYREEE (reference sequence). V shed 1 base, J shed 5 bases, and the junction held 8 bases outside the gene matches. CDR3 region: CASSLRGQGGYGYTF. DNA of the CDR3: TGTGCCAGCAGCTTGCGTGGTCAGGGGGGTTATGGCTACACCTTC.

V usage is TRBV5-5 and J usage is TRBJ1-5, with D possibly TRBD1 on 5 matching bases. CDR3 length: 17 amino acids. Trimming took off 3 bases at V and 0 bases at J, with 16 bases between the two ends. Germline assignment: CDR1 SGHKS and CDR2 YYEKEE (reference sequence). The CDR3 loop is CASSSRGGADSNQPQHF. Written as DNA, the CDR3 is TGTGCCAGCAGCTCCCGGGGCGGGGCGGATAGCAATCAGCCCCAGCATTTT.

The chain recombines TRBV6-5 with TRBJ1-1, with D maybe TRBD1 (6 bases). The CDR3 spans 13 residues. V shed 7 bases and J shed 4 bases, with 13 bases lying between them. Germline CDR1 reads MNHEY; CDR2 reads SVGAGI. CDR3 DNA sequence: TGTGCCAGCACAGACAGGTCGAGCACTGAAGCTTTCTTT. This sequence encodes CASTDRSSTEAFF.

This clone was detected only once. The genes are TRBV5-1 and TRBJ2-4; 9 nucleotides align to TRBD1. Germline V lookup: CDR1 SGHRS, CDR2 YFSETQ. The CDR3 extends over 16 amino acids. The ends lost 5 bases at V and 1 base at J; junction bases unmatched: 7. DNA of the CDR3: TGCGCCAGCAGGGACTCCGGGACAGGGGCCAAAAACATTCAGTACTTC. Amino acid sequence: CASRDSGTGAKNIQYF.

This chain joins TRBV5-1 and TRBJ2-3, with 9 bases fitting TRBD2. J was trimmed by 11 bases and V by 5 bases; bases with no gene match: 9. This CDR3 is built from 13 residues. The germline V gene encodes CDR1 SGHRS and CDR2 YFSETQ. In DNA, the CDR3 is TGCGCCAGCAGGTCCAGCGGGGGGCCCGAGCAGTATTTT. Translation: CASRSSGGPEQYF.

This clone was seen a single time. The chain employs TRBV2 and TRBJ1-1; tentative D call: TRBD1 (5 bases). V lost 6 bases, J lost 5 bases, and 22 bases lay in between. The CDR3 runs to 16 residues. CDR1 SNHLY and CDR2 FYNNEI come from the germline V gene. The CDR3 region has the DNA TGTGCCAGCAGAGAATTTCGGGTCAAGGGGCGGACTGAAGCTTTCTTT. Protein product: CASREFRVKGRTEAFF. Combining the CDR3 with reference TRBV2 and TRBJ1-1 gives the whole variable domain EPEVTQTPSHQVTQMGQEVILRCVPISNHLYFYWYRQILGQKVEFLVSFYNNEISEKSEIFDDQFSVERPDGSNFTLKIRSTKLEDSAMYFCASREFRVKGRTEAFFGQGTRLTVV.

The V gene is TRBV5-4, the J gene TRBJ2-1; 9 nucleotides line up with TRBD2. This CDR3 region has 16 residues. The germline V gene encodes CDR1 SGHNT and CDR2 YYREEE (reference sequence). The V segment lost 4 bases and the J segment 9 bases; nucleotides outside the gene matches: 14. The CDR3 region has the DNA TGTGCCAGCAGCCTCAGCGGGGGGCAGGGTTTTGGTGAGCAGTTCTTC. It specifies CASSLSGGQGFGEQFF.

This clone was seen a few times. The chain uses TRBV19 and TRBJ1-4, with 7 bases that match TRBD1. The V and J ends lost 1 base and 6 bases, in that order; junction bases with no gene match: 5. The germline V gene has CDR1 LNHDA and CDR2 SQIVND (reference sequence). The CDR3 is made up of 15 amino acids. The CDR3: CASSIGRGLDEKLFF. In DNA, the CDR3 is TGTGCCAGTAGTATAGGTAGGGGGCTCGATGAAAAACTGTTTTTT.

The V gene is TRBV5-4, the J gene TRBJ2-7; possibly TRBD2 for D (5 bases). Trimming cost V 2 bases and J 0 bases, with 12 bases left between them. The germline V gene has CDR1 SGHNT and CDR2 YYREEE (reference sequence). This CDR3 comprises 15 residues. The CDR3 region is CASSFRGRSSYEQYF. Here the CDR3 DNA reads TGTGCCAGCAGCTTTCGCGGGCGGAGCTCCTACGAGCAGTACTTC.

The gene calls are TRBV7-3 and TRBJ2-7, with D perhaps matching TRBD1 (6 bases). Germline-derived CDR1 and CDR2 are SGHTA and FQGTGA. The germline V and J ends were trimmed by 1 base and 3 bases, with 7 bases remaining between them. CDR3 length equals 13 residues. The CDR3 region is CASSLNRDYEQYF. CDR3 nucleotides: TGTGCCAGCAGCTTAAACAGGGACTACGAGCAGTACTTC.

The chain couples TRBV7-9 to TRBJ1-1; maybe TRBD1 (6 bases). The V gene lost 2 bases and the J gene lost 1 base, with 11 bases spanning the gap. The CDR3 runs to 15 residues. Germline-derived CDR1 and CDR2 are SEHNR and FQNEAQ (reference sequence). The CDR3 spells CASSLMGHPNTEAFF. CDR3 nucleotide sequence: TGTGCCAGCAGCTTAATGGGACACCCGAACACTGAAGCTTTCTTT.

The rearrangement uses TRBV5-6 and TRBJ2-1, with TRBD1 as a possible D gene (6 bases). CDR3 size: 14 residues. Germline V CDR1 and CDR2: SGHDT, YYEEEE. V lost 4 bases and J lost 8, with 16 bases in between. The CDR3 sequence is CASSRRFRGDEQFF. CDR3 DNA sequence: TGTGCCAGCAGCCGGAGATTCAGGGGCGATGAGCAGTTCTTC.

This clone appeared once. J is TRBJ1-4 and V is TRBV7-2; D gene unclear. The V and J ends lost 1 base and 3 bases respectively, with 18 bases between them. The CDR3 spans 18 residues. Germline V gives CDR1 SGHTA, CDR2 FQGNSA. DNA of the CDR3: TGTGCCAGCAGCTTAGTACAAAACCCCGGAGCTGCTAATGAAAAACTGTTTTTT. It specifies CASSLVQNPGAANEKLFF.

This sequence joins TRBV21-1 and TRBJ2-5; TRBD2 is taken as the D call from the table, unchecked against the DNA. TRBV21-1 is a documented pseudogene. CDR3 length: 15 amino acids. The CDR3 loop is CASSKALADWWTQYF. As DNA, the CDR3 is TGTGCCAGCAGCAAAGCCCTGGCGGATTGGTGGACCCAGTACTTC.

This chain's CDR3 is CASSPGKGLGSEAFF. The CDR3 DNA follows: TGTGCCAGCTCACCGGGTAAGGGGTTGGGATCGGAAGCTTTCTTT. The chain uses TRBV18 and TRBJ1-1, with D tentatively TRBD1 (5 bases). Trimming removed 3 bases from V and 8 bases from J, with 19 bases in between. The germline V gene has CDR1 KGHSH and CDR2 LQKENI. The CDR3 length is 15 residues.

This chain connects TRBV5-5 to TRBJ2-1; D remains ambiguous. CDR1 and CDR2 (germline): SGHKS, YYEKEE (reference sequence). Trimming shortened V by 2 bases and J by 0 bases, and 15 bases separated the two germline ends. This CDR3 region has 17 residues. CDR3 amino acids: CASSFTWSRSSYNEQFF. CDR3 sequence (DNA): TGTGCCAGCAGCTTTACGTGGTCGCGGAGCTCCTACAATGAGCAGTTCTTC. Together with reference TRBV5-5 and TRBJ2-1, the CDR3 gives the full variable domain: DAGVTQSPTHLIKTRGQQVTLRCSPISGHKSVSWYQQVLGQGPQFIFQYYEKEERGRGNFPDRFSARQFPNYSSELNVNALLLGDSALYLCASSFTWSRSSYNEQFFGPGTRLTVL.

This rearrangement joins TRBV4-3 to TRBJ2-1; TRBD2 aligns across 7 bases. The CDR3 spans 20 residues. With 0 bases clipped from V and 5 bases from J, the junction kept 19 bases outside the gene matches. Germline V CDR1 and CDR2: LGHNA, YSLEER. The CDR3 loop is CASSQEGGEREGGPNNEQFF. CDR3 DNA: TGCGCCAGCAGCCAAGAGGGGGGAGAAAGGGAGGGAGGTCCGAACAATGAGCAGTTCTTC.

The rearrangement links TRBV9 to TRBJ2-2, with 7 positions matching TRBD1. The V and J ends lost 6 bases and 5 bases, in that order; junction bases with no gene match: 13. The CDR3 extends over 16 amino acids. CDR1 and CDR2 from the germline V gene are SGDLS and YYNGEE. CDR3 amino acids: CASTHSRGQVTGELFF. The CDR3, as DNA: TGTGCCAGCACCCATTCGAGGGGGCAGGTAACCGGGGAGCTGTTTTTT.

This clone appeared a few times. DNA for the CDR3: TGTGCCAGCAGCTCGGGACACGCTAACTATGGCTACACCTTC. This sequence encodes CASSSGHANYGYTF. V is TRBV5-4 and J is TRBJ1-2, with D possibly matching TRBD1 (6 bases). Looked up from germline, CDR1 is SGHNT and CDR2 is YYREEE (reference sequence). V lost 3 bases to trimming and J lost 0 bases, with 9 bases between them. The CDR3 is 14 residues long.

The genes are TRBV28 and TRBJ1-1, with D unclear. Per germline, CDR1 MDHEN and CDR2 SYDVKM. This CDR3 spans 14 amino acids. V lost 2 bases and J lost 3, with 10 bases in between. CDR3 region: CASSLPPRDTEAFF. The CDR3 nucleotides are TGTGCCAGCAGTTTACCACCGAGAGACACTGAAGCTTTCTTT.